The sequence of this T cell receptor beta chain was determined in a study of T cell repertoires in cytomegalovirus infection. For the study at large: Carrying CMV and the relevant HLA type showed in public TCR beta signatures. Study-level points and caveats: In two of eight donors, the top clonotype was HLA-C-restricted CMV-specific.

Remarks on this clonotype: The antigen is undetermined.

Each CDR3 protein is one row after TCRdb ran MiXCR on the reads. The sample holds about 280,000 distinct CDR3 sequences, 20% to 25% seen once. The CDR3 runs to 16 residues. J lost 4 bases, V lost 4 bases, and 8 bases had no gene match. Germline CDR1 and CDR2: SGHRS and YFSETQ. The receptor's source is a human donor in good health (CMV status not recorded). Some clones in this sample may be carry-over from other donors' samples. Source: cultured PBMCs, taken from culture after CMV antigen stimulation. The gene calls are TRBV5-1 and TRBJ2-3; 11 bases agree with TRBD2. Here the CDR3 reads CASSKPTSGTADTQYF. The CDR3 nucleotides read TGCGCCAGCAGCAAACCGACTAGCGGGACAGCAGATACGCAGTATTTT.